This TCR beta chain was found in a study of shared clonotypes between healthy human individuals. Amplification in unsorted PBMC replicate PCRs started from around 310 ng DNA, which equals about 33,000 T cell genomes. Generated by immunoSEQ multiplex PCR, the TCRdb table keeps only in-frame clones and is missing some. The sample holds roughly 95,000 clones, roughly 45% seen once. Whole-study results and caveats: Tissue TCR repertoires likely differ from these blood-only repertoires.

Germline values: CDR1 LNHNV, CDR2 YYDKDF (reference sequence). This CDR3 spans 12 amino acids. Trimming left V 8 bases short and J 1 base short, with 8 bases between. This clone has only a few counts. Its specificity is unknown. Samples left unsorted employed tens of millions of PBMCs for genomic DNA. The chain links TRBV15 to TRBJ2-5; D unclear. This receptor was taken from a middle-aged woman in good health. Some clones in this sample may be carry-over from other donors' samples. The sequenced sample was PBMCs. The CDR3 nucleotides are TGTGCCACCGGCGGCGGCCAAGAGACCCAGTACTTC. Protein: CATGGGQETQYF.